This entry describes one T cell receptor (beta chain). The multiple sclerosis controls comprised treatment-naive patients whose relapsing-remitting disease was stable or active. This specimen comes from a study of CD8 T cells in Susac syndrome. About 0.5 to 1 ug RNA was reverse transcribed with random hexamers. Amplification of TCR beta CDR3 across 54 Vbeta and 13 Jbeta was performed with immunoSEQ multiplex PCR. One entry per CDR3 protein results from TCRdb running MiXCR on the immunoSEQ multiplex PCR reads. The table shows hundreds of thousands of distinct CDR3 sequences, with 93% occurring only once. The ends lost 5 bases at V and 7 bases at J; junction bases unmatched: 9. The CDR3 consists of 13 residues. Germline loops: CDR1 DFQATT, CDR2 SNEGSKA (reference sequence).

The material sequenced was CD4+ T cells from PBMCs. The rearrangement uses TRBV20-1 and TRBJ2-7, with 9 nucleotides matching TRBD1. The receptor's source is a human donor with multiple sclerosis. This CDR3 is CSASGTGSLEQYF. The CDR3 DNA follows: TGCAGTGCTTCCGGGACAGGGTCCCTAGAGCAGTACTTC.